These 18 T cell receptor beta chains share one sample of origin, sequenced in a study of cytomegalovirus exposure and HLA in healthy donors. PCR used 60 Vbeta primers and 13 Jbeta primers. Repertoires were generated with immunoSEQ multiplex PCR, while TCRdb's copy carries only in-frame clones and drops some. This sample has just over 150,000 clones, with about 85% found just once. Sequenced: PBMCs. These receptors came from a man between 18 and 35 years old in good health and CMV-seronegative.

V and J are TRBV29-1 and TRBJ2-2; TRBD2 matches at 8 bases. This CDR3 spans 13 amino acids. Germline values: CDR1 SQVTM, CDR2 ANQGSEA. Trimming took 8 bases from V and 7 from J; bases not matched to a gene: 9. The CDR3: CSHSGLAGGELFF. The CDR3, as DNA: TGCAGCCACAGCGGACTAGCTGGCGGGGAGCTGTTTTTT.

This clone was observed a few times. V gene TRBV6-6 combines with J gene TRBJ1-1; TRBD1 aligns across 8 bases. Per germline, CDR1 MNHNY and CDR2 SVGAGI (reference sequence). V lost 7 bases and J lost 5; bases outside the gene matches: 9. The CDR3 is made up of 14 amino acids. DNA of the CDR3: TGTGCCAGCAAAATAGGACAGGGTGGAACTGAAGCTTTCTTT. This sequence encodes CASKIGQGGTEAFF.

This clone has just a few counts. The chain uses TRBV18 and TRBJ1-5; a possible D gene is TRBD1 (6 bases). V was trimmed by 6 bases and J by 7 bases, leaving 13 bases between them. The CDR3 consists of 13 residues. Per germline, CDR1 KGHSH and CDR2 LQKENI. The CDR3 coding sequence is TGTGCCAGCTCCACAGGGTCAGGCCAGCCCCAGCATTTT. It codes for CASSTGSGQPQHF. Looking up the rest from reference TRBV18 and TRBJ1-5 gives the full variable domain: NAGVMQNPRHLVRRRGQEARLRCSPMKGHSHVYWYRQLPEEGLKFMVYLQKENIIDESGMPKERFSAEFPKEGPSILRIQQVVRGDSAAYFCASSTGSGQPQHFGDGTRLSIL.

Worth noting for this clone: The junction shows a germline mismatch at one end, possibly a read error. V usage is TRBV10-3 and J usage is TRBJ2-5, with D maybe TRBD2 (6 bases). The germline CDR1 and CDR2 sequences are ENHRY and SYGVKD. The CDR3 contains 15 residues. The CDR3: CASSYRVEGLGTQYF. In DNA form, the CDR3 reads TGTGCCAGCAGTTATCGAGTGGAGGGCTTAGGGACCCAGTACTTC.

The rearrangement joins TRBV7-8 to TRBJ1-2, with TRBD1 identical over 8 bases. Germline assignment: CDR1 SGHVS and CDR2 FQNEAQ. The trim removed 5 bases at V and 4 bases at J, leaving 9 bases unmatched. CDR3 length equals 15 residues. CDR3 sequence: CASSTGQGASYGYTF. DNA for the CDR3: TGTGCCAGCAGCACCGGACAGGGAGCTAGCTATGGCTACACCTTC.

V gene TRBV27 combines with J gene TRBJ2-4, with 8 positions matching TRBD1. The V gene's germline CDR1 is MNHEY and CDR2 SMNVEV (reference sequence). The CDR3 runs to 16 residues. V lost 0 bases to trimming and J lost 7 bases; unmatched junction nucleotides: 8. The CDR3, as DNA: TGTGCCAGCAGTTTATCTGGACAGGGAAATATGAACATTCAGTACTTC. Translating it yields CASSLSGQGNMNIQYF.

The chain employs TRBV14 and TRBJ2-7, with 7 bases aligning to TRBD2. This CDR3 is built from 15 residues. Germline-derived CDR1 and CDR2 are SGHDN and FVKESK. V shed 1 base and J 3 bases; nucleotides not matched to a gene: 6. The CDR3 sequence is CASSQGGGPFYEQYF. The CDR3 DNA reads TGTGCCAGCAGCCAAGGGGGGGGACCGTTCTACGAGCAGTACTTC.

The CDR3 is CASRLANTDTQYF. The CDR3, as DNA: TGTGCCAGCAGGCTAGCGAACACAGATACGCAGTATTTT. This chain links TRBV6-1 with TRBJ2-3; a weak D match, TRBD2 (6 bases). Looked up from germline, CDR1 is MNHNS and CDR2 is SASEGT. The CDR3 has 13 residues. V lost 6 bases to trimming and J lost 2 bases, with 9 bases between them.

Comments on this clone: It is unclear where the CDR3 begins or ends on the DNA, so no DNA is shown, and the CDR3 is as TCRdb lists it. The chain links TRBV11-2 to TRBJ2-2; the D call of TRBD2 is as the table states it, not checked on the DNA. The germline CDR1 and CDR2 sequences are SGHAT and FQNNGV. The CDR3 numbers 16 amino acids, ends counted. The CDR3 protein is CASSSISGSKPGSCFF.

In its sample, this clone was seen a few times. The gene calls are TRBV18 and TRBJ2-1; weak D call: TRBD2 (7 bases). V was pared by 0 bases and J by 4 bases, with 22 bases between. CDR1 and CDR2 (germline): KGHSH, LQKENI. CDR3 length: 19 amino acids. The CDR3 region has the DNA TGTGCCAGCTCACCACCGGGGCGGGGGCCCCAATCAATTTACAATGAGCAGTTCTTC. Translating gives CASSPPGRGPQSIYNEQFF.

Of note for this clone: One end of the junction fails to match germline, which may point to a read error. The chain couples TRBV7-9 to TRBJ2-7; 10 bases agree with TRBD2. The germline gives CDR1 SEHNR, CDR2 FQNEAQ (reference sequence). There are 18 residues in the CDR3. DNA for the CDR3: TGTTCCAGCAGCTTCGCTAGCGGGAGTTTCGGTTCGCCCTACGAGCAGTACTTC. Its translation: CSSSFASGSFGSPYEQYF.

The DNA of the CDR3 is TGTGCCAGCAGCGTCGGTCTCCCCACTAGCGGGAGTTACGAGCAGTACTTC. It is translated as CASSVGLPTSGSYEQYF. This chain connects TRBV9 to TRBJ2-7; 11 bases line up with TRBD2. The CDR3 runs 17 residues. V was pared by 2 bases and J by 4 bases, with 11 bases of the junction left unmatched. Per the germline V gene, CDR1 is SGDLS and CDR2 is YYNGEE.

In this sample, this clone turned up a few times. The V call is TRBV9, the J call TRBJ1-2; maybe TRBD1 (5 bases). The CDR3 is made up of 16 amino acids. Trimming took 3 bases from V and 1 from J, leaving 16 bases between them. Germline V gene data show CDR1 as SGDLS and CDR2 as YYNGEE. The CDR3 bases are TGTGCCAGCAGCGCGAGGCCGACAGATTTTAACTATGGCTACACCTTC. Its translation is CASSARPTDFNYGYTF.

This chain joins TRBV28 and TRBJ2-7, with 7 nucleotides matching TRBD1. This CDR3 has 14 residues. Germline V gives CDR1 MDHEN, CDR2 SYDVKM. V shed 3 bases, J shed 2 bases, and the junction held 4 bases outside the gene matches. CDR3 nucleotides: TGTGCCAGCAGTTTCGACAGGGCCCCCTACGAGCAGTACTTC. Translated, it gives CASSFDRAPYEQYF.

The chain carries TRBV6-5 and TRBJ2-7, with TRBD2 as a possible D gene (6 bases). Germline lookup yields CDR1 MNHEY and CDR2 SVGAGI. This CDR3 has 13 amino acids. V lost 6 bases, J lost 7 bases, and 16 bases lay in between. The CDR3 reads CASSRDFLGEQYF. CDR3 coding DNA: TGTGCCAGCAGCCGGGACTTCCTCGGGGAGCAGTACTTC.

The rearrangement links TRBV19 to TRBJ2-7, with a possible D match to TRBD1 (5 bases). There are 14 residues in the CDR3. The germline gives CDR1 LNHDA, CDR2 SQIVND (reference sequence). The germline V and J ends were trimmed by 5 bases and 2 bases, with 13 bases remaining between them. The CDR3 DNA is TGTGCCAGTAGTTCCGGACAAGGCCCCTACGAGCAGTACTTC. It specifies CASSSGQGPYEQYF.

The table lists this clone with a count of one. CDR3 sequence reads: CASSLGSLRQKETQYF. DNA of the CDR3: TGTGCCAGCAGCTTAGGCTCGCTGAGACAGAAAGAGACCCAGTACTTC. This chain uses TRBV7-3 with TRBJ2-5; a possible D gene is TRBD1 (5 bases). V shed 2 bases and J shed 3 bases, with 16 bases lying between them. The CDR3 consists of 16 residues. Germline V gives CDR1 SGHTA, CDR2 FQGTGA.

This chain joins TRBV9 and TRBJ2-7; the match to TRBD1 covers 8 bases. The J segment lost 5 bases and the V segment lost 3 bases, leaving 10 bases of the junction unmatched. Germline CDR1 reads SGDLS; CDR2 reads YYNGEE. The CDR3 loop spans 15 amino acids. In nucleotides, the CDR3 is TGTGCCAGCAGCGCTGGACAGGGTGGGTTCCACGAGCAGTACTTC. It specifies CASSAGQGGFHEQYF.